These 31 T cell receptor beta chains were sequenced from one sample in a study of T cells after yellow fever vaccination. TCRdb called the 5' RACE reads again in MiXCR, with one record for every CDR3 protein. The top ten hold around 15% of the sample, which has under 600,000 distinct CDR3 sequences, about 13% seen once. Specimen: PBMCs, collected on the day of the yellow fever booster vaccination. These receptors originate from a man aged 30 to 39 who received the YFV17D yellow fever vaccine.

This clonotype has only a few counts. The rearrangement uses TRBV20-1 and TRBJ1-4; D uncertain. CDR3 length equals 12 residues. V gave up 6 bases and J gave up 7 bases, with 12 bases separating them. Germline values: CDR1 DFQATT, CDR2 SNEGSKA (reference sequence). The CDR3 bases are TGCAGTGCCAAGGGTTCCCCTGAAAAACTGTTTTTT. It yields the protein CSAKGSPEKLFF.

This clonotype was seen more than once but under ten times. The genes are TRBV7-2 and TRBJ2-7; 12 nucleotides line up with TRBD2. Germline V gene data show CDR1 as SGHTA and CDR2 as FQGNSA. This CDR3 has 15 amino acids. Trimming at V came to 5 bases and at J to 4 bases, leaving 6 bases not matched to a gene. CDR3 DNA: TGTGCCAGCAGCCGGGATACTAGCGGGAGGTACGAGCAGTACTTC. Translation gives CASSRDTSGRYEQYF.

The chain combines TRBV28 with TRBJ2-7; D remains ambiguous. Germline CDR1 is MDHEN and CDR2 is SYDVKM. Trimming removed 5 bases from V and 0 bases from J, with 5 bases in between. CDR3 length: 12 residues. CDR3 amino acids: CASSMSSYEQYF. CDR3 nucleotides: TGTGCCAGCAGTATGAGCTCCTACGAGCAGTACTTC.

This clonotype was counted only a few times. This sequence joins TRBV20-1 and TRBJ2-7; D is perhaps TRBD2 (5 bases). This CDR3 has 15 residues. The germline CDR1 and CDR2 sequences are DFQATT and SNEGSKA (reference sequence). The V end was cut by 2 bases, the J end by 7 bases, with 21 bases between. Here the CDR3 reads CSARNGRAQPGEQYF. The CDR3, as DNA: TGCAGTGCTAGAAACGGACGAGCCCAACCGGGGGAGCAGTACTTC.

V is TRBV7-2 and J is TRBJ2-2; weak D call: TRBD1 (5 bases). Germline CDR1 reads SGHTA; CDR2 reads FQGNSA. This CDR3 is built from 15 residues. V dropped 3 bases and J dropped 3 bases, with 11 bases sitting between them. The DNA for the CDR3 is TGTGCCAGCAGCTTCCAGGGTGGGGACACCGGGGAGCTGTTTTTT. It yields the protein CASSFQGGDTGELFF.

The chain employs TRBV18 and TRBJ1-2; D is possibly TRBD1 (6 bases). There are 13 residues in the CDR3. Germline loops: CDR1 KGHSH, CDR2 LQKENI. The V end was cut by 3 bases, the J end by 5 bases, with 10 bases between. CDR3 region: CASSPRQGYGYTF. The CDR3 coding sequence is TGTGCCAGCTCACCTCGGCAGGGGTATGGCTACACCTTC.

This clonotype was seen more than once but under ten times. The chain uses TRBV15 and TRBJ1-6; D is perhaps TRBD1 (6 bases). V lost 11 bases to trimming and J lost 9 bases, with 14 bases between them. Germline assignment: CDR1 LNHNV and CDR2 YYDKDF (reference sequence). The CDR3 length is 12 residues. CDR3 sequence: CAAGQQGSPLHF. CDR3 nucleotide sequence: TGTGCCGCCGGACAACAGGGTTCACCCCTCCACTTT.

J is TRBJ2-1 and V is TRBV12-3 or TRBV12-4, with D perhaps matching TRBD1 (6 bases). The CDR3 has 14 amino acids. Deletions cut 3 bases from V and 8 bases from J, with 14 bases between. CDR3 sequence: CASSLAGVLDEQFF. The CDR3 nucleotides are TGTGCCAGCAGTTTGGCAGGGGTTTTGGATGAGCAGTTCTTC.

The chain combines TRBV9 with TRBJ2-3; 7 bases line up with TRBD1. V dropped 1 base and J dropped 3; count of bases not matched to a gene: 8. CDR1 and CDR2 (germline): SGDLS, YYNGEE. The CDR3 has 16 amino acids. CDR3 DNA: TGTGCCAGCAGCGTAACCCGAGACAGGGAAACAGATACGCAGTATTTT. It yields the protein CASSVTRDRETDTQYF.

The V call is TRBV18, the J call TRBJ2-7; 8 bases agree with TRBD1. This CDR3 spans 17 amino acids. V gave up 3 bases and J gave up 1 base; unmatched junction bases: 11. CDR1 is KGHSH and CDR2 is LQKENI in the germline V gene. CDR3 sequence reads: CASSPSLKGTGSYEQYF. The CDR3 DNA sequence: TGTGCCAGCTCACCTTCTCTGAAAGGGACAGGATCCTACGAGCAGTACTTC.

This clonotype was seen a few times. The V and J genes are TRBV28 and TRBJ1-5; D not certain. V lost 3 bases and J 0 bases, leaving 9 bases between the germline ends. The CDR3 runs to 15 residues. Germline V gene data show CDR1 as MDHEN and CDR2 as SYDVKM. CDR3 in DNA: TGTGCCAGCAGTTTCGGACCCTTTAGCAATCAGCCCCAGCATTTT. Protein sequence: CASSFGPFSNQPQHF.

The chain joins TRBV10-1 to TRBJ2-2; 8 bases fit TRBD1. CDR3 length: 13 residues. From germline, CDR1 is WNHNN and CDR2 SYGVQD (reference sequence). Unmatched junction bases numbered 5, after V lost 8 bases and J lost 6 bases. Here the CDR3 DNA reads TGCGCCAGCCAAGAACAGGGGGCCGGGGAGCTGTTTTTT. It is translated as CASQEQGAGELFF.

The chain carries TRBV19 and TRBJ1-5, with D tentatively TRBD1 (5 bases). Germline-derived CDR1 and CDR2 are LNHDA and SQIVND (reference sequence). The CDR3 has 13 amino acids. Trimming took off 7 bases at V and 0 bases at J, with 7 bases between the two ends. CDR3 sequence (DNA): TGTGCCAGTACGGGGGATAGCAATCAGCCCCAGCATTTT. Translating it yields CASTGDSNQPQHF.

This clonotype was observed a few times. The V and J genes are TRBV28 and TRBJ1-1; tentative D call: TRBD1 (5 bases). V dropped 6 bases and J dropped 0 bases, with 14 bases sitting between them. This CDR3 is built from 15 residues. Germline V gene sequence: CDR1 MDHEN, CDR2 SYDVKM. CDR3 protein: CASRGTARMNTEAFF. The CDR3 DNA reads TGTGCCAGCAGGGGGACGGCGAGAATGAACACTGAAGCTTTCTTT.

This clonotype was seen more than once but under ten times. This sequence joins TRBV27 and TRBJ1-6, with D possibly matching TRBD1 (5 bases). Trimming took 8 bases from V and 5 from J, leaving 13 bases between them. The CDR3 is made up of 14 amino acids. Germline CDR1 is MNHEY and CDR2 is SMNVEV (reference sequence). CDR3 DNA: TGTGCCAGCCTCTTTGGGGGGGATAATTCACCCCTCCACTTT. Protein product: CASLFGGDNSPLHF.

This clonotype was seen more than once but under ten times. This chain connects TRBV11-2 to TRBJ2-3; D gene ambiguous. Germline CDR1 and CDR2: SGHAT and FQNNGV. This CDR3 contains 12 residues. The V end lost 4 bases, the J end lost 5 bases, and 7 bases lay between the germline ends. CDR3 sequence (DNA): TGTGCCAGCAGCTCAGACGGAGATACGCAGTATTTT. Its translation is CASSSDGDTQYF.

The sample holds many counts of this clonotype. The V gene is TRBV5-1, the J gene TRBJ1-1; D ambiguous. CDR1 and CDR2 (germline): SGHRS, YFSETQ. V lost 4 bases, J lost 4 bases, and 11 bases lay in between. This CDR3 has 13 amino acids. The CDR3 DNA follows: TGCGCCAGCAGCCGAGGGAGTAGCACTGAAGCTTTCTTT. Its translation: CASSRGSSTEAFF.

This clonotype was observed many times. The chain is built from TRBV29-1 and TRBJ2-5; weak D call: TRBD2 (6 bases). Trimming pared 3 bases from V and 4 bases from J, leaving 18 bases between. CDR3 length equals 15 residues. The V gene's germline CDR1 is SQVTM and CDR2 ANQGSEA. CDR3 sequence reads: CSVDTPAGFGETQYF. CDR3 DNA: TGCAGCGTTGACACGCCGGCGGGGTTTGGAGAGACCCAGTACTTC.

This clonotype was counted a few times. V is TRBV12-3 or TRBV12-4 and J is TRBJ2-3, with D perhaps TRBD2 (5 bases). The V and J ends lost 5 bases and 1 base respectively, with 13 bases between them. CDR3 length equals 15 residues. CDR3 amino acids: CASSRLRGGTDTQYF. DNA of the CDR3: TGTGCCAGCAGTCGACTCCGGGGAGGCACAGATACGCAGTATTTT.

The J gene is TRBJ1-2, the V gene TRBV28; TRBD1 is a possible D gene (6 bases). Between the trimmed V and J ends, which lost 1 base and 8 bases, there was a span of 11 bases. The germline V gene has CDR1 MDHEN and CDR2 SYDVKM. The CDR3 is 13 residues long. CDR3 protein: CASSLFRGAGYTF. The CDR3, as DNA: TGTGCCAGCAGTTTATTCAGGGGCGCGGGCTACACCTTC.

This clonotype turned up a few times. V usage is TRBV13 and J usage is TRBJ2-1; weak D call: TRBD2 (7 bases). The CDR3 has 14 residues. The V end lost 3 bases, the J end lost 5 bases, and 11 bases lay between the germline ends. Germline V gives CDR1 PRHDT, CDR2 FYEKMQ (reference sequence). The CDR3 loop reads CASSLGGPHNEQFF. Written as DNA, the CDR3 is TGTGCCAGCAGCTTGGGGGGGCCCCACAATGAGCAGTTCTTC.

This clonotype has a count of ten or more. The chain recombines TRBV5-1 with TRBJ2-7, with 9 bases that match TRBD2. Germline V lookup: CDR1 SGHRS, CDR2 YFSETQ. V dropped 7 bases and J dropped 0; count of bases not matched to a gene: 5. The CDR3 runs 14 residues. Written as DNA, the CDR3 is TGCGCCAGCTCTTGGACTAGCGCCTCCTACGAGCAGTACTTC. It is translated as CASSWTSASYEQYF.

The V call is TRBV7-8, the J call TRBJ1-5, with D uncertain. CDR1 and CDR2 from the germline V gene are SGHVS and FQNEAQ. With 0 bases removed from V and 1 base from J, the gap between germline ends came to 10 bases. The CDR3 is 16 residues long. This CDR3 reads CASSLAPGMSNQPQHF. The CDR3 DNA reads TGTGCCAGCAGCTTAGCACCCGGGATGAGCAATCAGCCCCAGCATTTT.

V usage is TRBV28 and J usage is TRBJ1-6; tentatively, D is TRBD1 (5 bases). The CDR3 consists of 16 residues. V was pared by 7 bases and J by 3 bases, with 16 bases between. CDR1 is MDHEN, CDR2 SYDVKM, per germline. The CDR3 loop reads CASILGGSRYNSPLHF. For the CDR3, the DNA is TGTGCCAGCATCTTGGGGGGTTCCCGCTATAATTCACCCCTCCACTTT.

This clonotype was picked up a small number of times. V is TRBV12-3 or TRBV12-4 and J is TRBJ2-7, with 7 bases that match TRBD1. With 7 bases clipped from V and 5 bases from J, the junction kept 2 bases outside the gene matches. The CDR3 spans 11 residues. The CDR3: CASKDRDEQYF. The CDR3 DNA reads as TGTGCCAGCAAAGACAGGGACGAGCAGTACTTC.

The J gene is TRBJ1-3, the V gene TRBV12-3 or TRBV12-4, with 7 positions matching TRBD1. V dropped 3 bases and J dropped 5; count of bases not matched to a gene: 10. The CDR3 covers 16 residues. CDR3 DNA sequence: TGTGCCAGCAGTTTCGGGTTGGGGACAGCGAGAAACACCATATATTTT. It is translated as CASSFGLGTARNTIYF.

V is TRBV12-3 or TRBV12-4 and J is TRBJ1-2; no firm D call. This CDR3 contains 14 residues. The germline V and J ends were trimmed by 2 bases and 8 bases, with 15 bases remaining between them. Here the CDR3 DNA reads TGTGCCAGCAGTTTATCGGGCGGCACTGGCGGCTACACCTTC. This translates into CASSLSGGTGGYTF.

The J gene is TRBJ2-7, the V gene TRBV21-1; the table's D call, TRBD1, was not checked against the DNA. TRBV21-1 is annotated as a pseudogene. The CDR3 contains 17 residues. CDR3 loop: CASSPWGTWTGAYEQYF. CDR3 sequence (DNA): TGTGCCAGCAGCCCATGGGGGACCTGGACAGGGGCCTACGAGCAGTACTTC.

V gene TRBV28 combines with J gene TRBJ1-3; no clear D gene. The length of the CDR3 is 12 residues. With 6 bases removed from V and 2 bases from J, the gap between germline ends came to 5 bases. The germline gives CDR1 MDHEN, CDR2 SYDVKM. The CDR3 DNA is TGTGCCAGCAGGCCGCCTGGAAACACCATATATTTT. Protein: CASRPPGNTIYF.

This clonotype was observed a handful of times. The chain recombines TRBV5-1 with TRBJ2-1; TRBD1 agrees at 9 bases. Germline assignment: CDR1 SGHRS and CDR2 YFSETQ. J gave up 7 bases and V 7 bases, and 9 bases lay outside the gene matches. The CDR3 length is 14 residues. The CDR3 loop is CASFVPGQGNEQFF. As DNA, the CDR3 is TGCGCCAGCTTTGTCCCGGGACAGGGAAATGAGCAGTTCTTC.

The chain joins TRBV19 to TRBJ2-2; either TRBD1 or TRBD2 may fit D (6 bases each). This CDR3 spans 16 amino acids. Trimming cost V 4 bases and J 5 bases, with 17 bases left between them. In germline, CDR1 is LNHDA, CDR2 SQIVND (reference sequence). The CDR3: CASSSWRGVKTGELFF. CDR3 nucleotide sequence: TGTGCCAGTAGTAGCTGGAGGGGGGTGAAGACCGGGGAGCTGTTTTTT.